A single sample gave rise to the 30 T cell receptor beta chains below, sequenced in a study of blood T cell repertoires in COVID-19. The assay was immunoSEQ multiplex PCR, and TCRdb's table has in-frame clones only and misses some. The top ten hold roughly 1.4% of the sample, which has approximately 140,000 clones, 70% to 90% seen once. Sequenced: peripheral blood. These receptors were obtained from a woman aged 55 to 70 with acute or convalescent COVID-19.

The chain combines TRBV15 with TRBJ2-5; 8 bases line up with TRBD1. This CDR3 has 13 amino acids. V was clipped by 3 bases and J by 5 bases; unmatched bases: 2. Germline CDR1 reads LNHNV; CDR2 reads YYDKDF (reference sequence). The CDR3 protein is CATSRGQVETQYF. In DNA form, the CDR3 reads TGTGCCACCAGCAGGGGACAGGTGGAGACCCAGTACTTC.

The J gene is TRBJ1-2, the V gene TRBV27; TRBD1 aligns across 7 bases. This CDR3 comprises 15 residues. Germline CDR1 and CDR2: MNHEY and SMNVEV (reference sequence). V was clipped by 0 bases and J by 4 bases; unmatched bases: 5. The chain's CDR3 is CASSLSNRGGYGYTF. DNA of the CDR3: TGTGCCAGCAGTTTATCGAACAGGGGAGGCTATGGCTACACCTTC.

The rearrangement joins TRBV5-1 to TRBJ2-5; TRBD2 might be the D (5 bases). Germline CDR1 and CDR2: SGHRS and YFSETQ. The CDR3 spans 16 residues. Trimming shortened V by 3 bases and J by 5 bases, and 20 bases separated the two germline ends. In DNA form, the CDR3 reads TGCGCCAGCAGCTCTAACCGTCATAACGCGGGCGAGACCCAGTACTTC. It yields the protein CASSSNRHNAGETQYF. Based on the CDR3 plus reference TRBV5-1 and TRBJ2-5, the full variable domain is KAGVTQTPRYLIKTRGQQVTLSCSPISGHRSVSWYQQTPGQGLQFLFEYFSETQRNKGNFPGRFSGRQFSNSRSEMNVSTLELGDSALYLCASSSNRHNAGETQYFGPGTRLLVL.

The rearrangement links TRBV11-2 to TRBJ1-2; TRBD1 matches at 7 bases. V was clipped by 5 bases and J by 2 bases; unmatched bases: 2. The CDR3 has 13 amino acids. Germline CDR1 SGHAT, CDR2 FQNNGV. CDR3 in amino acids: CASSEDRNYGYTF. DNA for the CDR3: TGTGCCAGCAGCGAGGACAGGAACTATGGCTACACCTTC. Full variable domain (remainder filled in from reference TRBV11-2 and TRBJ1-2): EAGVAQSPRYKIIEKRQSVAFWCNPISGHATLYWYQQILGQGPKLLIQFQNNGVVDDSQLPKDRFSAERLKGVDSTLKIQPAKLEDSAVYLCASSEDRNYGYTFGSGTRLTVV.

The V call is TRBV28, the J call TRBJ2-2; 16 positions match TRBD2. Germline CDR1 is MDHEN and CDR2 is SYDVKM. V lost 0 bases and J lost 6; bases outside the gene matches: 1. This CDR3 is built from 17 residues. CDR3 sequence (DNA): TGTGCCAGCAGTTTATGGGGACTAGCGGGGGGGCCCGGGGAGCTGTTTTTT. It is translated as CASSLWGLAGGPGELFF.

The chain combines TRBV18 with TRBJ2-1; maybe TRBD2 (7 bases). The length of the CDR3 is 16 residues. Germline CDR1 reads KGHSH; CDR2 reads LQKENI. The ends were cut back, 3 bases at V and 0 bases at J, with 12 bases in the middle. The CDR3 reads CASSPGGGGSYNEQFF. The CDR3 DNA follows: TGTGCCAGCTCACCTGGGGGGGGCGGCTCCTACAATGAGCAGTTCTTC.

The chain has TRBV6-5 and TRBJ2-7, with 9 positions matching TRBD1. Per germline, CDR1 MNHEY and CDR2 SVGAGI. CDR3 length equals 15 residues. V lost 4 bases, J lost 3 bases, and 7 bases stayed unmatched. The CDR3: CASSLFGTGSYEQYF. DNA of the CDR3: TGTGCCAGCAGTTTATTCGGGACAGGGAGCTACGAGCAGTACTTC.

This chain links TRBV18 with TRBJ1-3, with TRBD1 matching over 9 bases. The length of the CDR3 is 15 residues. V shed 3 bases, J shed 7 bases, and the junction held 7 bases outside the gene matches. Germline CDR1 reads KGHSH; CDR2 reads LQKENI. The CDR3 DNA is TGTGCCAGCTCACCTACGGACAGGGGCGGGAACACCATATATTTT. Translated, it gives CASSPTDRGGNTIYF.

This rearrangement joins TRBV12-3 or TRBV12-4 to TRBJ2-1; no reliable D call. V was shortened by 1 base and J by 4 bases, with 5 bases between the two germline ends. This CDR3 has 13 residues. CDR3 protein: CASSLGPYNEQFF. Here the CDR3 DNA reads TGTGCCAGCAGTTTAGGGCCTTACAATGAGCAGTTCTTC.

This sequence joins TRBV6-6 and TRBJ2-7, with TRBD1 matching 7 bases. CDR1 MNHNY and CDR2 SVGAGI come from the germline V gene (reference sequence). The ends lost 4 bases at V and 2 bases at J; junction bases unmatched: 2. The CDR3 totals 13 residues. The DNA of the CDR3 is TGTGCCAGCAGTTTGACAGGGACCTACGAGCAGTACTTC. Its translation is CASSLTGTYEQYF.

The rearrangement uses TRBV28 and TRBJ1-2, with unresolved D. CDR3 length equals 13 residues. V lost 1 base to trimming and J lost 0 bases, with 3 bases between them. From germline, CDR1 is MDHEN and CDR2 SYDVKM. CDR3 sequence (DNA): TGTGCCAGCAGTTTATACTCTAACTATGGCTACACCTTC. Translating it yields CASSLYSNYGYTF.

The gene calls are TRBV5-1 and TRBJ2-3; D gene unclear. V was trimmed by 1 base and J by 2 bases, leaving 11 bases between them. The V gene's germline CDR1 is SGHRS and CDR2 YFSETQ. The CDR3 sequence is 15 residues long. CDR3 sequence reads: CASSLSLAPTDTQYF. Here the CDR3 DNA reads TGCGCCAGCAGCTTGTCGCTGGCCCCCACAGATACGCAGTATTTT.

The chain links TRBV10-3 to TRBJ1-3, with 7 bases matching TRBD1. The J segment lost 2 bases and the V segment lost 0 bases, leaving 10 bases of the junction unmatched. Germline loops: CDR1 ENHRY, CDR2 SYGVKD. The CDR3 runs 18 residues. The CDR3: CAISESLIRGRTGNTIYF. CDR3 coding DNA: TGTGCCATCAGTGAGTCTCTTATTAGGGGGCGTACTGGAAACACCATATATTTT.

This chain uses TRBV5-6 with TRBJ1-1; no clear D. Germline CDR1 SGHDT, CDR2 YYEEEE. V lost 2 bases, J lost 0 bases, and 8 bases lay in between. The CDR3 length is 14 residues. The CDR3 bases are TGTGCCAGCAGCTTTGCTACCTTGAACACTGAAGCTTTCTTT. It specifies CASSFATLNTEAFF.

The J gene is TRBJ1-5, the V gene TRBV19; D might be TRBD1 (5 bases). V was clipped by 5 bases and J by 4 bases, with 9 bases between them. The CDR3 totals 13 residues. Germline V lookup: CDR1 LNHDA, CDR2 SQIVND (reference sequence). DNA for the CDR3: TGTGCCAGTAGTGGAGGGACTAATCAGCCCCAGCATTTT. Amino acid sequence: CASSGGTNQPQHF.

The J gene is TRBJ1-2, the V gene TRBV29-1, with 7 bases identical to TRBD1. CDR3 length: 12 residues. Germline-derived CDR1 and CDR2 are SQVTM and ANQGSEA. With 3 bases clipped from V and 10 bases from J, the junction kept 8 bases outside the gene matches. The CDR3 DNA reads TGCAGCGTTGAGTGGACAGGAGAGCACTACACCTTC. It encodes CSVEWTGEHYTF.

This clone was observed a single time. The chain has TRBV7-2 and TRBJ2-3; 10 nucleotides agree with TRBD2. CDR1 and CDR2 (germline): SGHTA, FQGNSA. Losses at the gene ends were 3 bases for V and 0 bases for J; bases not matched to a gene: 3. CDR3 size: 16 residues. The CDR3 loop reads CASSFLAGASTDTQYF. CDR3 nucleotides: TGTGCCAGCAGCTTCCTAGCGGGGGCGAGCACAGATACGCAGTATTTT.

This clone occurred a few times. This rearrangement joins TRBV7-9 to TRBJ1-3, with TRBD1 as a possible D gene (5 bases). The V gene lost 4 bases and the J gene lost 8 bases, with 15 bases spanning the gap. CDR1 and CDR2 (germline): SEHNR, FQNEAQ (reference sequence). There are 14 residues in the CDR3. The CDR3 sequence: CASSSGTWKDTIYF. For the CDR3, the DNA is TGTGCCAGCAGCTCCGGGACTTGGAAGGACACCATATATTTT.

The V gene is TRBV7-9, the J gene TRBJ1-4; D is undetermined. Trimming removed 7 bases at V and 4 bases at J, with 16 bases between. This CDR3 has 15 amino acids. The germline gives CDR1 SEHNR, CDR2 FQNEAQ (reference sequence). The CDR3 sequence: CASTPGSGGNEKLFF. CDR3 coding DNA: TGTGCCAGCACCCCCGGCTCGGGAGGTAATGAAAAACTGTTTTTT.

The rearrangement uses TRBV7-9 and TRBJ1-5; no reliable D call. The CDR3 sequence is 14 residues long. V lost 3 bases and J 0 bases, leaving 6 bases between the germline ends. The germline gives CDR1 SEHNR, CDR2 FQNEAQ (reference sequence). The CDR3 bases are TGTGCCAGCAGCTTGGCCTTTAGCAATCAGCCCCAGCATTTT. Translating it yields CASSLAFSNQPQHF.

The chain links TRBV19 to TRBJ2-7; 9 bases are shared with TRBD1. This CDR3 contains 16 residues. CDR1 LNHDA and CDR2 SQIVND come from the germline V gene (reference sequence). The ends lost 3 bases at V and 1 base at J; junction bases unmatched: 7. The CDR3 spells CASSIGAGQGSYEQYF. The DNA of the CDR3 is TGTGCCAGTAGTATTGGAGCGGGACAGGGTTCCTACGAGCAGTACTTC.

The chain carries TRBV19 and TRBJ2-2; perhaps TRBD1 as D (6 bases). The V and J ends lost 7 bases and 7 bases respectively, with 16 bases between them. This CDR3 has 14 residues. Germline V gene sequence: CDR1 LNHDA, CDR2 SQIVND (reference sequence). This CDR3 reads CASKAQGSVGELFF. The CDR3 nucleotides are TGTGCCAGTAAGGCACAGGGATCGGTCGGGGAGCTGTTTTTT.

To note about this clone: This specimen includes other DNA sequences encoding the same CDR3. The rearrangement joins TRBV9 to TRBJ1-6; weak D call: TRBD1 (5 bases). Trimming cost V 0 bases and J 8 bases, with 9 bases left between them. This CDR3 region has 14 residues. CDR1 and CDR2 from the germline V gene are SGDLS and YYNGEE. The chain's CDR3 is CASSVGGEYSPLHF. CDR3 DNA sequence: TGTGCCAGCAGCGTAGGGGGGGAGTATTCACCCCTCCACTTT.

For the CDR3, the DNA is TGTGCCAGTAGTGCTTCTAGCGGGGGGCCCTACGAGCAGTACTTC. Translated, it gives CASSASSGGPYEQYF. The chain couples TRBV19 to TRBJ2-7, with 11 bases matching TRBD2. This CDR3 spans 15 amino acids. Germline-derived CDR1 and CDR2 are LNHDA and SQIVND (reference sequence). J gave up 2 bases and V 5 bases, and 5 bases lay outside the gene matches.

V and J are TRBV30 and TRBJ2-7; TRBD1 might be the D (7 bases). Germline assignment: CDR1 GTSNPN and CDR2 SVGIG (reference sequence). With 3 bases removed from V and 4 bases from J, the gap between germline ends came to 10 bases. The CDR3 extends over 12 amino acids. CDR3 protein: CAWRQGGYEQYF. CDR3 bases: TGTGCCTGGAGGCAGGGGGGTTACGAGCAGTACTTC.

CDR3 loop: CASSPRGGSSYEQYF. CDR3 DNA sequence: TGTGCCAGCAGCCCTAGGGGCGGTAGCTCCTACGAGCAGTACTTC. The genes are TRBV7-9 and TRBJ2-7, with D possibly TRBD1 on 5 matching bases. Trimming pared 5 bases from V and 0 bases from J, leaving 14 bases between. The CDR3 runs 15 residues. Germline CDR1 and CDR2: SEHNR and FQNEAQ (reference sequence). The entire variable domain, with the rest obtained from reference TRBV7-9 and TRBJ2-7, is as follows: DTGVSQNPRHKITKRGQNVTFRCDPISEHNRLYWYRQTLGQGPEFLTYFQNEAQLEKSRLLSDRFSAERPKGSFSTLEIQRTEQGDSAMYLCASSPRGGSSYEQYFGPGTRLTVT.

The CDR3, as DNA: TGCGCCAGCAGCCAAGTCGGGAGTTGGAGTGAAAAACTGTTTTTT. Protein product: CASSQVGSWSEKLFF. The chain links TRBV4-3 to TRBJ1-4; D gene unclear. Trimming removed 1 base from V and 7 bases from J, with 13 bases in between. CDR3 length: 15 amino acids. The V gene's germline CDR1 is LGHNA and CDR2 YSLEER.

This chain joins TRBV10-3 and TRBJ2-1, with D possibly matching TRBD1 (5 bases). This CDR3 region has 13 residues. Germline values: CDR1 ENHRY, CDR2 SYGVKD. With 6 bases removed from V and 7 bases from J, the gap between germline ends came to 13 bases. The CDR3 protein is CAIRGPAGNEQFF. DNA for the CDR3: TGTGCCATCAGGGGCCCTGCAGGGAATGAGCAGTTCTTC.

The genes are TRBV5-4 and TRBJ2-1, with D hard to call. Per the germline V gene, CDR1 is SGHNT and CDR2 is YYREEE (reference sequence). The V gene lost 4 bases and the J gene lost 0 bases, with 14 bases spanning the gap. The CDR3 contains 16 residues. CDR3 sequence reads: CASSERLSSSYNEQFF. For the CDR3, the DNA is TGTGCCAGCAGCGAAAGACTTTCCAGCTCCTACAATGAGCAGTTCTTC.

The genes are TRBV28 and TRBJ1-6; D is perhaps TRBD1 (6 bases). V shed 5 bases and J shed 5 bases, with 19 bases lying between them. The germline V gene has CDR1 MDHEN and CDR2 SYDVKM. This CDR3 spans 17 amino acids. DNA for the CDR3: TGTGCCAGCAGTAACACAGGGCTGAGGGACGATAATTCACCCCTCCACTTT. It is translated as CASSNTGLRDDNSPLHF.